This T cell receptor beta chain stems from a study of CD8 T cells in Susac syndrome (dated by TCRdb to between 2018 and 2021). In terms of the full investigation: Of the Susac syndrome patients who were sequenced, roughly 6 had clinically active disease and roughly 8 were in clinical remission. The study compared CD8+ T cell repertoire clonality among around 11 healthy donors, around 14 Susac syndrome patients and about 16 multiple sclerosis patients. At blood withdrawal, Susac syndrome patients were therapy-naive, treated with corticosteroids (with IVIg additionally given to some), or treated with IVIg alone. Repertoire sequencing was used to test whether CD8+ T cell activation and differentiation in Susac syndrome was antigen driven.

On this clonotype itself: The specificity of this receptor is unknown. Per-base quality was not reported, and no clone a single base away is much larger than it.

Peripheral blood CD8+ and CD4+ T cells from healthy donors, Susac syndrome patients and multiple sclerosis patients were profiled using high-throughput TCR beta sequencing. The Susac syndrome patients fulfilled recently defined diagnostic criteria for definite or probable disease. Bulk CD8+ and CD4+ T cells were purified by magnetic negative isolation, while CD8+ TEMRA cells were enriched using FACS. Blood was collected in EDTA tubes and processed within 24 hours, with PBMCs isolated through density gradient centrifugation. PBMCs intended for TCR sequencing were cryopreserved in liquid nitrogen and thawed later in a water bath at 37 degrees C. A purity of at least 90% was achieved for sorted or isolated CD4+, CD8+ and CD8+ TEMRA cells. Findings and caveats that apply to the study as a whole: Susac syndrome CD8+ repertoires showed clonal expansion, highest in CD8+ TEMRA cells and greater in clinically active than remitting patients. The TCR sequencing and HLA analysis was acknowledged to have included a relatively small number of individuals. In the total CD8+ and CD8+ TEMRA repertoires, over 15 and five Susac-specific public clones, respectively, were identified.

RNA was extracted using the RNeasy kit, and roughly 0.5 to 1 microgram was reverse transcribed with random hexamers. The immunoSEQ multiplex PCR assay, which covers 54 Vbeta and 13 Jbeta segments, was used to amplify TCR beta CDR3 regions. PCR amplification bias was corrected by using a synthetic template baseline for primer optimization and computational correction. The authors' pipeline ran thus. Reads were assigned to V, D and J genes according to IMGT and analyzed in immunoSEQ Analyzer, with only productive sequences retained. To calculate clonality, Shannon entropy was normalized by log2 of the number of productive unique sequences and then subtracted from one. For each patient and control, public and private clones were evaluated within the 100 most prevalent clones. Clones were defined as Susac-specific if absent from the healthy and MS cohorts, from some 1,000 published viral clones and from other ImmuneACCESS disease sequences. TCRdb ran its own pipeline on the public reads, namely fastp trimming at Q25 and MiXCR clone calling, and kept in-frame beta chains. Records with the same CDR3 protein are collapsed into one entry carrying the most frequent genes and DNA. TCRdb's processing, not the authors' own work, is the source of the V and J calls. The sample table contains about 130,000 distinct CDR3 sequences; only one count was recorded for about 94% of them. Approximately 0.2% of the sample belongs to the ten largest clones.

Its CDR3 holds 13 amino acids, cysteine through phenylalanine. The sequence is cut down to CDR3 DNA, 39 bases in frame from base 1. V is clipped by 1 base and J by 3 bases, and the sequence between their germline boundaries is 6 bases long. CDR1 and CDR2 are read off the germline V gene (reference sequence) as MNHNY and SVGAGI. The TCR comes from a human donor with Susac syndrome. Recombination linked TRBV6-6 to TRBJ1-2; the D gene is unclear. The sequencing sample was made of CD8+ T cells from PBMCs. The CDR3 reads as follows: CASSYLRDYGYTF. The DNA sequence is TGTGCCAGCAGTTACTTACGAGACTATGGCTACACCTTC.